This TCR beta chain comes out of a study of blood T cell repertoires in COVID-19 (TCRdb year 2020). Regarding the study in general: The collaborator samples originated in the United States, Italy and Spain and spanned the acute and convalescent phases of COVID-19. The prospective study material was composed of cDNA or gDNA derived from T cells, B-cell-depleted T cells, or PBMCs. The sample metadata nearly always contained a de-identified subject ID, COVID-19 status, age in years and sex. Where available, HLA class I and class II types were taken from metadata supplied by the sample provider and were not determined by assay-based typing. The repertoires were made available in a free public database intended to serve as a resource for research on the immune response to SARS-CoV-2. Samples came from the ongoing ImmuneRACE study (first 160 participants) plus 1,254 subjects from 6 global collaborators. The dataset comprised deeply sampled blood TCRbeta repertoires from subjects exposed to, actively infected with, or recovered from COVID-19.

Overall study results and their limits: The quantity of clinical and demographic metadata differed by source and by participant and was supplied without curation.

The immunoSEQ Assay, a bias-controlled multiplex PCR, was used to amplify TCRbeta CDR3 regions from genomic DNA. As for how the authors treated the data: Within the assay, amplification of reference gene primers was used to estimate how many nucleated cells each sample contained. To quantify the absolute abundance of each unique TCRbeta CDR3 rearrangement, sequence reads were collapsed and filtered. For each sample, productive Simpson clonality was calculated by taking the square root of Simpson's diversity index across productive rearrangements. Sourced from immuneACCESS, this table was stored by TCRdb with only in-frame sequences that have V and J called. A share of the clones is absent; for the studies checked, an unresolved V gene accounts for under half, and the remainder has no known explanation. The DNA was the basis for D and trimming; V, J and clone size are from that table. In all, the sample holds 220,000 or so clones, and 80% to 85% of those were seen once. Approximately 3% of the sample is taken by the ten largest.

As regards this clone: Its antigen is not yet known. Base quality data are lacking; no much larger clone is found one base away.

Another Seattle source contributed samples from volunteer blood donors who had recovered from COVID-19. Collaborating institutions collected whole blood in K2EDTA tubes following their own protocols. For TCRbeta analysis, collaborator samples were shipped as frozen whole blood, as isolated PBMCs, or as DNA extracted from either sample type. CDR1 KGHDR and CDR2 SFDVKD are derived from the germline V gene. Counted from cysteine to phenylalanine, this CDR3 has 13 amino acids. The DNA shown is the 39-base CDR3, in frame from base 1. V is clipped by 7 bases and J by 0 bases, and the sequence between their germline boundaries is 8 bases long.

The specimen sequenced was peripheral blood. This TCR derives from a young woman who had recovered from COVID-19. The receptor chain draws on TRBV24-1 and TRBJ1-1, with no confident D gene call. For the CDR3, the sequence is CATRTEMNTEAFF. The nucleotide sequence reads TGTGCCACCAGGACGGAGATGAACACTGAAGCTTTCTTT.